This T cell receptor (beta chain) was captured by sequencing in a study of T cell clonotyping in hematopoietic cell transplantation. V was pared by 5 bases and J by 3 bases, with 11 bases between. CDR1 and CDR2 (germline): SEHNR, FQNEAQ (reference sequence). CDR3 length: 14 amino acids. Noted time point: recipient sample about 28 days before transplant, after cytoreduction. Assay used: immunoSEQ multiplex PCR; TCRdb lists only in-frame clones, some missing. The data hold roughly 27,000 clones, with 84% observed a single time. This TCR derives from a woman aged 60 to 75 with acute myeloid leukemia. Some clones in this sample may be carry-over from other donors' samples. This chain uses TRBV7-9 with TRBJ1-5, with D perhaps matching TRBD1 (5 bases). The source material was peripheral blood mononuclear cells, sampled before stem cell transplant. The CDR3 DNA reads as TGTGCCAGCAGCCGAACAGGCTCCAATCAGCCCCAGCATTTT. It codes for CASSRTGSNQPQHF.